This T cell receptor beta chain comes out of a study of response to subunit inactivated influenza vaccine (dated by TCRdb to the late 2010s). At the level of the whole study: The study used deep quantitative T cell receptor repertoire profiling to track responses to a trivalent subunit inactivated influenza vaccine. Findings and caveats that apply to the study as a whole: It was suggested by the authors that each seasonal influenza vaccination may recruit only a limited number of new T cells.

The library was made by RT-PCR. The sample was run on an Illumina HiSeq 2500. The public reads were run again by TCRdb, first through fastp at Q25 and then through MiXCR, and only productive beta chains were kept. Entries are consolidated by CDR3 protein sequence, retaining the most common genes and DNA. This sample gives under 550,000 distinct CDR3 sequences in total; about 7.2% of them show up just once. The ten largest clones capture roughly 13% of the sample. The germline V gene specifies SQVTM as CDR1 and ANQGSEA as CDR2. Taken from cysteine to phenylalanine, the CDR3 has 15 residues. The sequence is cut down to CDR3 DNA, 45 bases in frame from base 1. Trimming takes 4 bases from V and 8 bases from J, and the germline ends sit 23 bases apart. As concerns this clonotype: There is no known antigen for this receptor. Base qualities are not provided; no much larger clone lies one nucleotide away.

The clonotype was recovered from a man aged 50-75 years who received an inactivated influenza vaccine. Donor details come from another sample of the same person, matched by shared clones. The rearrangement joined TRBV29-1 to TRBJ1-2, with a tentative D gene TRBD1 over 6 matching bases. Sequencing was performed on PBMCs from blood, taken less than 30 months after vaccination. The CDR3 is CSVGTSGATLSGYTF. The nucleotides are TGCAGCGTTGGGACTTCAGGGGCGACTCTTTCCGGCTACACCTTC.